The rows below give T cell receptor beta chains drawn from one sample of a study of cytomegalovirus exposure and HLA in healthy donors. Using immunoSEQ multiplex PCR, the repertoire was profiled, and TCRdb retains in-frame clones only, with some absent. Among about 150,000 clones listed, roughly 85% were seen once. The sample was PBMCs. Every receptor here comes from a middle-aged man in good health and CMV-seronegative. The CDR3 runs from the conserved cysteine through the conserved F or W. D genes are given only for firm matches. Only some rows state a clone size, as once, few, many or a class for expanded clones.

J,length,size,D,V,DNA,CDR3
TRBJ2-2,16,NA,TRBD2,TRBV28,TGTGCCAGCAGTTTTGGGAGGGCTCTGGTAGCCGGGGAGCTGTTTTTT,CASSFGRALVAGELFF
TRBJ2-3,14,NA,NA,TRBV10-3,TGTGCCATCAGTGAAAGTTACGGGGGAGATACGCAGTGTTTT,CAISESYGGDTQCF
TRBJ2-7,15,NA,TRBD2,TRBV18,TGTGCCAGCTCACAAACGGGCGGGGGGGCTTACGAGCAGTACTTC,CASSQTGGGAYEQYF
TRBJ1-2,12,few,NA,TRBV25-1,TGTGCCAGCAGTTCCCTCAACTATGGCTACACCTTC,CASSSLNYGYTF
TRBJ2-1,11,NA,NA,TRBV6-9,TGTGCCAGCAGTTATCCCGATGAGCAGTTCTTC,CASSYPDEQFF
TRBJ2-2,12,NA,NA,TRBV30,TGTGCCTGGACCGGGGACACCGGGGAGCTGTTTTTT,CAWTGDTGELFF
TRBJ2-2,16,once,TRBD2,TRBV7-2,TGTGCCAGCAGCTTAGCGGGCGGGAGGATCACCGGGGAGCTGTTTTTT,CASSLAGGRITGELFF
TRBJ1-2,15,NA,NA,TRBV5-8,TGTGCCAGCAGCATCAGACAGGCTCTGAGGAATGGCTACACCTTC,CASSIRQALRNGYTF
TRBJ1-2,14,few,TRBD1,TRBV5-6,TGTGCCAGCAGCGGTGACAGGGGACGCTATGGCTACACCTTC,CASSGDRGRYGYTF
TRBJ1-5,14,NA,NA,TRBV6-6,TGTGCCAGCAGTCCGCAGGGGTACAATCAGCCCCAGCATTTT,CASSPQGYNQPQHF
TRBJ2-7,14,NA,NA,TRBV14,TGTGCCAGCAGCACCTACGGTACTAGTTCCGAGCAGTACTTC,CASSTYGTSSEQYF
TRBJ1-5,15,once,TRBD1,TRBV9,TGTGCCAGCCCCCGGGACAGGGGCTCCGGTCAGCCCCAGCATTTT,CASPRDRGSGQPQHF
TRBJ2-7,14,NA,NA,TRBV4-3,TGCGCCAGCAGCCATGGGGGGGGCCCATACGAGCAGTACTTC,CASSHGGGPYEQYF
TRBJ2-7,16,NA,NA,TRBV6-1,TGTGCCAGCAGTGAAGCGAACAGCCGGTTAAACTACGAGCAGTACTTC,CASSEANSRLNYEQYF
TRBJ2-7,13,NA,TRBD2,TRBV10-2,TGCGCCAGCAAGGCTAGCGGGAGGTACGAGCAGTACTTC,CASKASGRYEQYF
TRBJ2-7,15,NA,TRBD1,TRBV6-1,TGTGCCAGTTGTGAGATGCCAGGGGGCCCCAACGAGCAGTACTTC,CASCEMPGGPNEQYF
TRBJ1-2,14,NA,NA,TRBV10-3,TGTGCCATCAGTGAGTTCCAGGACAGATCTGGCTACACCTTC,CAISEFQDRSGYTF
TRBJ1-5,16,NA,NA,TRBV15,TGTGCCACGACCCAGGACAGTCTTCCTAGCAATCAGCCCCAGCATTTT,CATTQDSLPSNQPQHF
TRBJ2-3,13,NA,NA,TRBV7-6,TGTGCCAGCAGCTGGACAGTTGGGGATACGCAGTATTTT,CASSWTVGDTQYF
TRBJ2-1,15,NA,NA,TRBV29-1,TGCAGCGTTGGAGAGTGGAGGGCCTCCTACAATGAGCAGTTCTTC,CSVGEWRASYNEQFF
TRBJ1-2,13,few,NA,TRBV19,TGTGCCAGTAGTATCAGGACACTATATGGCTACACCTTC,CASSIRTLYGYTF
TRBJ2-7,15,NA,TRBD2,TRBV7-2,TGTGCCAGCAGCTTAGGACTAGCGGGGAAATACGAGCAGTACTTC,CASSLGLAGKYEQYF
TRBJ1-2,15,NA,NA,TRBV4-3,TGCGCCAGCAGCCAAGATAATATAGGGGGCTATGGCTACACCTTC,CASSQDNIGGYGYTF
TRBJ1-3,16,NA,TRBD1,TRBV5-1,TGCGCCAGCAGCTTGACGTGGACAGGAGGTGGAAACACCATATATTTT,CASSLTWTGGGNTIYF
TRBJ1-3,16,NA,NA,TRBV19,TGTGCCAGTAGTTCAACCGGGTCGACAGCTGGAAACACCATATATTTT,CASSSTGSTAGNTIYF
TRBJ1-4,15,few,TRBD1,TRBV6-5,TGTGCCAGCAGTCCGGGACAGGGTGGTGAGGAAAAACTGTTTTTT,CASSPGQGGEEKLFF
TRBJ1-1,16,NA,NA,TRBV7-2,TGTGCCAGCAGCCGTCCCCCCTTCGCAGGGAACACTGAAGCTTTCTTT,CASSRPPFAGNTEAFF
TRBJ2-5,20,NA,TRBD1,TRBV9,TGTGCCAGCAGCGGGGACAGGGACAAACAGCGGGGAAATCGACAAGAGACCCAGTACTTC,CASSGDRDKQRGNRQETQYF
TRBJ2-5,16,NA,TRBD1,TRBV5-5,TGTGCCAGCAGCTCTAGAGCGGACAGGGCGGGGGAGACCCAGTACTTC,CASSSRADRAGETQYF
TRBJ2-7,13,NA,TRBD1,TRBV6-5,TGTGCCAGCAGCTGGGACAGAGCCTACGAGCAGTACTTC,CASSWDRAYEQYF
TRBJ1-1,14,NA,TRBD1,TRBV28,TGTGCCAGCAGTTCTCGGGGACAGAGAACTGAAGCTTTCTTT,CASSSRGQRTEAFF
TRBJ2-5,15,few,TRBD1,TRBV5-1,TGCGCCAGCAGCGCTAGGACAGGGGACAAGGAGACCCAGTACTTC,CASSARTGDKETQYF
TRBJ2-7,15,NA,TRBD1,TRBV6-6,TGTGCCAGCAGAATCGAGGGACAGGGGGTGCGCGAGCAGTACTTC,CASRIEGQGVREQYF
TRBJ2-3,16,NA,NA,TRBV5-1,TGCGCCAGCAGCTTGGTATCCGGGGAGATCACAGATACGCAGTATTTT,CASSLVSGEITDTQYF
TRBJ2-3,15,NA,TRBD2,TRBV19,TGTGCCAGTAGTGCCTTAGCGGGGGACACAGATACGCAGTATTTT,CASSALAGDTDTQYF
TRBJ2-2,11,NA,NA,TRBV10-3,TGTGCCACTGGGACTCCCGGGGAGCTGTTTTTT,CATGTPGELFF
TRBJ2-5,15,NA,NA,TRBV6-5,TGTGCCAGCACTTTGGAGACGACAGATCAAGAGACCCAGTACTTC,CASTLETTDQETQYF
TRBJ2-3,14,NA,NA,TRBV25-1,TGTGCCAGCAGTGATGGGGGCGCCACAGATACGCAGTATTTT,CASSDGGATDTQYF
TRBJ2-1,17,once,TRBD1,TRBV14,TGTGCCAGCAGCCCCCGCCCGGGACAGGGATCGTACAATGAGCAGTTCTTC,CASSPRPGQGSYNEQFF
TRBJ2-4,15,once,TRBD1,TRBV5-6,TGTGCCAGCAGCCGAGGGACAGGGAGGGATACCATTCAGTACTTC,CASSRGTGRDTIQYF
TRBJ2-7,17,NA,NA,TRBV12-2,TGTGCAAGTCGCTTAGCGGCGCGGGCTAGCGGATTCTACGAGCAGTACTTC,CASRLAARASGFYEQYF
TRBJ1-6,16,NA,TRBD1,TRBV2,TGTGCCAGCAGCCGCATAGGACAGGGGAATAATTCACCCCTCCACTTT,CASSRIGQGNNSPLHF
TRBJ2-3,13,once,TRBD1,TRBV2,TGTGCCAGCAGAACAGGGGGAACAGATACGCAGTATTTT,CASRTGGTDTQYF
TRBJ1-5,15,NA,TRBD1,TRBV30,TGTGCCTGGAGTGTACAGGGGATAGGCAATCAGCCCCAGCATTTT,CAWSVQGIGNQPQHF
TRBJ2-5,16,NA,NA,TRBV2,TGTGCCAGCAGTGAAGGGTTCGGCCGGAGTCCTGAGACCCAGTACTTC,CASSEGFGRSPETQYF
TRBJ1-2,14,NA,NA,TRBV4-3,TGCGCCAGCAGCCAAGATCGTGCGGACTATGGCTACACCTTC,CASSQDRADYGYTF
TRBJ2-7,13,once,TRBD1,TRBV30,TGTGCCTGGAGTTCACAGGGGGCCTACGAGCAGTACTTC,CAWSSQGAYEQYF
TRBJ2-1,15,NA,TRBD2,TRBV7-3,TGTGCCAGCAGTCCCGGGACTAGCGCTCCTGATGAGCAGTTCTTC,CASSPGTSAPDEQFF
TRBJ2-6,17,NA,TRBD1,TRBV30,TGTGCCTGGAGCCCATGGACAGGGGGCGCTGGGGCCAACGTCCTGACTTTC,CAWSPWTGGAGANVLTF
TRBJ1-2,12,NA,TRBD1,TRBV6-6,TGTGCCACCCAAGACAGGGTTGATGGCTACACCTTC,CATQDRVDGYTF
TRBJ2-3,19,NA,TRBD1,TRBV5-4,TGTGCCAGCAGCTTGAGGGTCGGACAGGGGCCCGATGGCACAGATACGCAGTATTTT,CASSLRVGQGPDGTDTQYF
TRBJ2-1,15,NA,TRBD1,TRBV5-1,TGCGCCAGCAGCTTGGAGGGACAGTCCTACAATGAGCAGTTCTTC,CASSLEGQSYNEQFF
TRBJ2-1,13,NA,NA,TRBV5-4,TGTGCCAGCAGCCCCCAAGCGTGGAATGAGCAGTTCTTC,CASSPQAWNEQFF
TRBJ1-5,13,once,NA,TRBV6-4,TGTGCCAGCAGTGAACTAACAGGGCAGCCCCAGCATTTT,CASSELTGQPQHF
TRBJ2-6,16,NA,NA,TRBV27,TGTGCCAGCAGTTTCGAGGGAGTCACTGGGGCCAACGTCCTGACTTTC,CASSFEGVTGANVLTF
TRBJ1-2,14,NA,TRBD1,TRBV6-1,TGTGCCAGCAGTCCCCTCAGGGGGGTCTATGGCTACACCTTC,CASSPLRGVYGYTF
TRBJ2-1,14,NA,TRBD1,TRBV10-1,TGCGCCAGCAGTACCGGGACAGGGTACAATGAGCAGTTCTTC,CASSTGTGYNEQFF
TRBJ2-7,15,NA,TRBD1,TRBV6-4,TGTGCCAGCAGTGACTCGAACAGGGGATCCTACGAGCAGTACTTC,CASSDSNRGSYEQYF